These 7 T cell receptor beta chains share one sample of origin, sequenced in a study of identical twins. TCRdb re-called the 5' RACE reads with MiXCR, one entry per CDR3 protein. The repertoire has about 810,000 distinct CDR3 sequences, around 12% of them found once; the top ten carry around 1.6%. These same data were also listed under a study on yellow fever vaccine responses in identical twins.

Sequencing input: PBMCs. Source of these receptors: a woman younger than 30 in good health.

The chain links TRBV2 to TRBJ1-4; 9 bases are shared with TRBD1. This CDR3 contains 15 residues. V shed 5 bases, J shed 5 bases, and the junction held 6 bases outside the gene matches. The germline V gene encodes CDR1 SNHLY and CDR2 FYNNEI. The chain's CDR3 is CASSRGTGPNEKLFF. In DNA form, the CDR3 reads TGTGCCAGCAGTAGAGGGACAGGGCCAAATGAAAAACTGTTTTTT.

The rearrangement joins TRBV5-1 to TRBJ2-1, with D hard to call. V was clipped by 4 bases and J by 3 bases, with 11 bases between them. The CDR3 runs 14 residues. CDR1 is SGHRS, CDR2 YFSETQ, per germline. The CDR3 DNA is TGCGCCAGCAGCCTCACCAGCCTCTACAATGAGCAGTTCTTC. Amino acid sequence: CASSLTSLYNEQFF.

This clonotype has just a few counts. This chain uses TRBV6-6 with TRBJ2-5; 8 bases match TRBD1. CDR1 is MNHNY, CDR2 SVGAGI, per germline (reference sequence). Germline trimming cut 10 bases from V and 4 bases from J; bases unmatched to any gene: 5. This CDR3 region has 12 residues. The CDR3 spells CATGGDRETQYF. The CDR3 region has the DNA TGTGCCACAGGGGGCGATCGAGAGACCCAGTACTTC.

The genes are TRBV28 and TRBJ1-2; D gene unclear. CDR1 is MDHEN, CDR2 SYDVKM, per germline. Trimming cost V 5 bases and J 6 bases, with 13 bases left between them. CDR3 size: 13 residues. As DNA, the CDR3 is TGTGCCAGCAGTACCAGGAAGGCCCATGGCTACACCTTC. As protein: CASSTRKAHGYTF.

The rearrangement joins TRBV5-1 to TRBJ2-2; D is possibly TRBD1 or TRBD2 (5 bases each). The germline CDR1 and CDR2 sequences are SGHRS and YFSETQ. Deletions cut 3 bases from V and 1 base from J, with 13 bases between. The CDR3 has 16 amino acids. The CDR3 nucleotides read TGCGCCAGCAGCTCGTTTGGGACGGGGAACACCGGGGAGCTGTTTTTT. Amino acids: CASSSFGTGNTGELFF.

The CDR3 DNA reads as TGCGCCAGCAGCTTGGCCTCGGGACAGAATAATTCACCCCTCCACTTT. Its protein is CASSLASGQNNSPLHF. V and J are TRBV5-1 and TRBJ1-6; 7 nucleotides match TRBD1. The CDR3 runs to 16 residues. Germline lookup yields CDR1 SGHRS and CDR2 YFSETQ. V lost 0 bases, J lost 5 bases, and 5 bases stayed unmatched. Filled out from reference TRBV5-1 and TRBJ1-6, the complete variable domain reads KAGVTQTPRYLIKTRGQQVTLSCSPISGHRSVSWYQQTPGQGLQFLFEYFSETQRNKGNFPGRFSGRQFSNSRSEMNVSTLELGDSALYLCASSLASGQNNSPLHFGNGTRLTVT.

This clonotype was observed a handful of times. This chain joins TRBV28 and TRBJ2-7, with a tentative D call TRBD1 (5 bases). The CDR3 is made up of 13 amino acids. V gave up 7 bases and J gave up 7 bases, with 17 bases separating them. Germline V gives CDR1 MDHEN, CDR2 SYDVKM. CDR3 in amino acids: CASTFTGAREQYV. CDR3 coding DNA: TGTGCCAGCACCTTCACAGGTGCAAGGGAGCAGTACGTC.